The clone carrying this TCR beta chain was counted between two and nine times. The sample originates from a study of blood T cell repertoires in COVID-19. Overall study: T cells, B-cell-depleted T cells, or PBMCs supplied cDNA or gDNA.

Trimming cost V 0 bases and J 3 bases; bases outside gene matches: 2. This CDR3 is built from 16 residues. Germline V CDR1 and CDR2: SGHAT, FQNNGV. Self-reported history from a screening survey and questionnaire set each donor's cohort. The table came from immunoSEQ multiplex PCR; TCRdb's copy has only in-frame clones and leaves some out. This sample yields about 160,000 clones, of which approximately 90% are seen a single time; 6.5% to 8% belongs to the top ten. This receptor was obtained from a woman aged 45-65 years who had recovered from COVID-19. The V call is TRBV11-2, the J call TRBJ2-7; TRBD2 matches 13 bases. The sample taken for sequencing was PBMCs or T cells enriched from blood (not recorded which). The CDR3 coding sequence is TGTGCCAGCAGCTTAGAAGGGACTAGCGGGATCTACGAGCAGTACTTC. Protein sequence: CASSLEGTSGIYEQYF.